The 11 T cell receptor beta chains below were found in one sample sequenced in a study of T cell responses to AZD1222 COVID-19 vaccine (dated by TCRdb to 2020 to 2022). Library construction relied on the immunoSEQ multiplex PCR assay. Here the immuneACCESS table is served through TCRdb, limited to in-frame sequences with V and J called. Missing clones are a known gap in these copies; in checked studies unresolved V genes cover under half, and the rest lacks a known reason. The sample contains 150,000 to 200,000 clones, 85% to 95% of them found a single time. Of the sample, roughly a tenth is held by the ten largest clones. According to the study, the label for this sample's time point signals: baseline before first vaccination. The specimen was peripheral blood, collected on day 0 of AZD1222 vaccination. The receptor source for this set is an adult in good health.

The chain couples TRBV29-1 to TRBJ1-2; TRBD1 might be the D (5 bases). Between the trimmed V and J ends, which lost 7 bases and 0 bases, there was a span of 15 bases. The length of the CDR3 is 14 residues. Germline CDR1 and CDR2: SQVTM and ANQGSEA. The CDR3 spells CSAVQGKANYGYTF. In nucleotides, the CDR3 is TGCAGCGCTGTTCAGGGCAAAGCTAACTATGGCTACACCTTC.

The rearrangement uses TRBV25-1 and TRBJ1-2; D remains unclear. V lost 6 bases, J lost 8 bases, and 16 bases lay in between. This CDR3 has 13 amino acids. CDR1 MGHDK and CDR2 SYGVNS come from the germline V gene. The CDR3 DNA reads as TGTGCCAGCAGCGACACCTCTCACTGGGGCTACACCTTC. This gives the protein CASSDTSHWGYTF.

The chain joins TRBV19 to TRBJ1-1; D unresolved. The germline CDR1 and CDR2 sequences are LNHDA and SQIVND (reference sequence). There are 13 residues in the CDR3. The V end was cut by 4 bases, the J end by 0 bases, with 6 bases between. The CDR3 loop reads CASSRRLNTEAFF. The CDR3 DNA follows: TGTGCCAGTAGTAGAAGATTGAACACTGAAGCTTTCTTT.

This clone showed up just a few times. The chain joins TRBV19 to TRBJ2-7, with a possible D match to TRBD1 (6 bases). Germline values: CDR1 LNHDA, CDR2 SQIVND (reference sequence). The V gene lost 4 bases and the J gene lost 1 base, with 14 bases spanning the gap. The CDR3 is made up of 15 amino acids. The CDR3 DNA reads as TGTGCCAGTAGTACGACGCACCAGGGGTCCTACGAGCAGTACTTC. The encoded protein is CASSTTHQGSYEQYF.

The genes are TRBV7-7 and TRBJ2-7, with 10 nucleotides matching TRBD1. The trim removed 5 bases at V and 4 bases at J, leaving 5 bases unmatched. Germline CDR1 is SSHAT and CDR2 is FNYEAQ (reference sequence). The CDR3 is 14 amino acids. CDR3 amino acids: CASSPDRGGYEQYF. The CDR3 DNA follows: TGTGCCAGCAGCCCGGACAGGGGGGGATACGAGCAGTACTTC.

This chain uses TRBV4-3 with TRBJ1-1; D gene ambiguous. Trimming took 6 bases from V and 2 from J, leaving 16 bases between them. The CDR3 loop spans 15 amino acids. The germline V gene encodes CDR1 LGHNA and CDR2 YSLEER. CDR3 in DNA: TGCGCCAGCAGTGTAGGAATTCTGGGAAACACTGAAGCTTTCTTT. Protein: CASSVGILGNTEAFF.

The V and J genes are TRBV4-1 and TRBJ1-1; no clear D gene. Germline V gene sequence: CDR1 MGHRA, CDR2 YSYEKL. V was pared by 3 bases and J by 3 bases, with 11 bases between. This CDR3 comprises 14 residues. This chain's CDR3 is CASSHYSRDTEAFF. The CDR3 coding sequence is TGCGCCAGCAGCCATTACTCTAGGGACACTGAAGCTTTCTTT.

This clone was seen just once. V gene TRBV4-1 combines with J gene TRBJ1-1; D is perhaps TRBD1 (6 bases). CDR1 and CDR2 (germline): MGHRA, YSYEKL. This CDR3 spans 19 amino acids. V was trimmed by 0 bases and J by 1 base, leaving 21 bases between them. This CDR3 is CASSQDPGTVGGANTEAFF. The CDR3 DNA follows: TGCGCCAGCAGCCAAGATCCCGGAACAGTTGGGGGCGCGAACACTGAAGCTTTCTTT.

CDR3 sequence: CASSPGGEKTEAFF. DNA of the CDR3: TGCGCCAGCAGCCCCGGGGGGGAGAAAACTGAAGCTTTCTTT. The chain joins TRBV5-1 to TRBJ1-1; perhaps TRBD1 as D (5 bases). The ends were cut back, 4 bases at V and 5 bases at J, with 15 bases in the middle. In germline, CDR1 is SGHRS, CDR2 YFSETQ. CDR3 length: 14 residues.

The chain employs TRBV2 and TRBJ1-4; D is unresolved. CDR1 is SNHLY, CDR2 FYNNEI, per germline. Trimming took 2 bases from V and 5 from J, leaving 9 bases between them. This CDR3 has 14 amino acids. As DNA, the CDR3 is TGTGCCAGCAGTGAATCGAACGGAAATGAAAAACTGTTTTTT. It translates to CASSESNGNEKLFF. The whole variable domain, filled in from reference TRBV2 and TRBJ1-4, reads EPEVTQTPSHQVTQMGQEVILRCVPISNHLYFYWYRQILGQKVEFLVSFYNNEISEKSEIFDDQFSVERPDGSNFTLKIRSTKLEDSAMYFCASSESNGNEKLFFGSGTQLSVL.

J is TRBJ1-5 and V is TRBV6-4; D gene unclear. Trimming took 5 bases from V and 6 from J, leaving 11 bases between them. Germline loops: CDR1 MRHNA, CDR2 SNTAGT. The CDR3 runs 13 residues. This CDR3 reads CASSPGPFQPQHF. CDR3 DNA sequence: TGTGCCAGCAGTCCAGGACCGTTTCAGCCCCAGCATTTT.